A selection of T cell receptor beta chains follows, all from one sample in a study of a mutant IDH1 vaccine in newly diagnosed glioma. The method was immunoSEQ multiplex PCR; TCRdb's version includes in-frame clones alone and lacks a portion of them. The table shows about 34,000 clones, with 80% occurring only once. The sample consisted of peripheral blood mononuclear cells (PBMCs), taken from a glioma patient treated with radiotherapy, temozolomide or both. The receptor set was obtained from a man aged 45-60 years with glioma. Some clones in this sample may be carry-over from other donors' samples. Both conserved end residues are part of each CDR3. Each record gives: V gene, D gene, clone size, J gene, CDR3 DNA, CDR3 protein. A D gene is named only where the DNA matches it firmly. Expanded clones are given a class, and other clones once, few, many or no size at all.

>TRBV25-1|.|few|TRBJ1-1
TGTGCCAGCAGTGAGGGCACTGAAGCTTTCTTT
CASSEGTEAFF
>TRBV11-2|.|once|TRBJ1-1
TGTGCCAGCAGCTTAATGACAGAGACCGAAGCTTTCTTT
CASSLMTETEAFF
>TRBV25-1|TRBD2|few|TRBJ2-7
TGTGCCAGCAGAGGACTAGACGAGCAGTACTTC
CASRGLDEQYF
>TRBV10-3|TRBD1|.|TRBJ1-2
TGTGCCATCAGTGAACTGAGGGACAGGGCGAACTATGGCTACACCTTC
CAISELRDRANYGYTF
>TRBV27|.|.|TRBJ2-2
TGTGCCAGCAGTTTAGGAGCGGCCACCGGGGAGCTGTTTTTT
CASSLGAATGELFF
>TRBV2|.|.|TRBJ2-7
TGTGCCAGCAACCTTCCTGGGAATTACGAGCAGTACTTC
CASNLPGNYEQYF
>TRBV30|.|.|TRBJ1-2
TGTGCCTGGAGTCATGGTAACTATGGCTACACCTTC
CAWSHGNYGYTF
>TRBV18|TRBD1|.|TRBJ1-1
TGTGCCAGCTCAGTGGAGGGGACAGGTAACGAAGCTTTCTTT
CASSVEGTGNEAFF
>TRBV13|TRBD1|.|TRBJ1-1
TGTGCCAGCAGCCCGGGACAGGGGTTTGAAGCTTTCTTT
CASSPGQGFEAFF
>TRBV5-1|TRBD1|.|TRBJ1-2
TGCGCCAGCAGCTTGGAGGGACAGGGTGGCTACACCTTC
CASSLEGQGGYTF